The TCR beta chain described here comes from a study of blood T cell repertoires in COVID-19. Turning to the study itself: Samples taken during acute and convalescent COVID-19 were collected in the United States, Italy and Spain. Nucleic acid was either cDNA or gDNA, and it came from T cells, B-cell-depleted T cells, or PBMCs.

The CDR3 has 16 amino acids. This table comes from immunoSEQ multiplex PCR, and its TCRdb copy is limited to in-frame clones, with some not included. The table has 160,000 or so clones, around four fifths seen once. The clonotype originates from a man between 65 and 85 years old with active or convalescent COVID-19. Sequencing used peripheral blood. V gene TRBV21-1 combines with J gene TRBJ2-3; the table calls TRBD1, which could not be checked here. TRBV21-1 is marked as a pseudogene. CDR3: CASSKYSGRATDTQYF. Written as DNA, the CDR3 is TGTGCCAGCAGCAAATACTCGGGCAGGGCAACAGATACGCAGTATTTT.